This passage covers 8 T cell receptor beta chains from one sample sequenced in a study of blood T cell repertoires in COVID-19. The method was immunoSEQ multiplex PCR; TCRdb's version includes in-frame clones alone and lacks a portion of them. This table holds over 150,000 clones, about three quarters found once. The sample was peripheral blood. These receptors all come from a man aged 80 or over with acute or convalescent COVID-19.

This chain joins TRBV5-1 and TRBJ1-2; 9 bases fit TRBD1. The V segment lost 4 bases and the J segment 3 bases; nucleotides outside the gene matches: 7. The CDR3 is 15 amino acids. From germline, CDR1 is SGHRS and CDR2 YFSETQ. CDR3 coding DNA: TGCGCCAGCAGCATACAGGGGGCGAGCGACTATGGCTACACCTTC. The encoded protein is CASSIQGASDYGYTF.

This clone has a handful of counts. The rearrangement links TRBV5-8 to TRBJ2-1; TRBD1 might be the D (5 bases). The CDR3 contains 17 residues. Germline CDR1 SGHTS, CDR2 YDEGEE. V gave up 0 bases and J gave up 0 bases, with 13 bases separating them. The DNA for the CDR3 is TGTGCCAGCAGCTTGGCCCAGACAGCTATCTCCTACAATGAGCAGTTCTTC. It is translated as CASSLAQTAISYNEQFF.

This chain joins TRBV10-1 and TRBJ1-2, with 7 nucleotides matching TRBD1. V lost 7 bases, J lost 8 bases, and 25 bases stayed unmatched. The CDR3 contains 18 residues. CDR1 and CDR2 from the germline V gene are WNHNN and SYGVQD (reference sequence). The DNA for the CDR3 is TGCGCCAGCACCCTTCCAGACAGGGAGCGTGGGGCAGGCGGAGGCTACACCTTC. Protein: CASTLPDRERGAGGGYTF.

The chain combines TRBV5-5 with TRBJ2-1, with a possible D match to TRBD2 (7 bases). V lost 1 base and J 4 bases, leaving 21 bases between the germline ends. CDR1 SGHKS and CDR2 YYEKEE come from the germline V gene (reference sequence). The CDR3 length is 18 residues. This CDR3 reads CASSLLIGGRNKYNEQFF. CDR3 nucleotides: TGTGCCAGCAGCTTGTTGATCGGGGGGCGAAATAAGTACAATGAGCAGTTCTTC. Looking up the rest from reference TRBV5-5 and TRBJ2-1 gives the full variable domain: DAGVTQSPTHLIKTRGQQVTLRCSPISGHKSVSWYQQVLGQGPQFIFQYYEKEERGRGNFPDRFSARQFPNYSSELNVNALLLGDSALYLCASSLLIGGRNKYNEQFFGPGTRLTVL.

The gene calls are TRBV5-1 and TRBJ1-4, with 9 bases identical to TRBD1. Germline CDR1 reads SGHRS; CDR2 reads YFSETQ. The CDR3 spans 14 residues. With 1 base clipped from V and 10 bases from J, the junction kept 5 bases outside the gene matches. CDR3 DNA sequence: TGCGCCAGCAGCTTGTCCTCGGACAGGGGAAAACTGTTTTTT. Translation gives CASSLSSDRGKLFF.

J is TRBJ2-7 and V is TRBV11-3; D remains unclear. Trimming stripped 3 bases from V and 7 bases from J, with 19 bases between. This CDR3 contains 15 residues. Per germline, CDR1 SGHNT and CDR2 YENEEA. CDR3 protein: CASSFASGPNGEQYF. CDR3 nucleotide sequence: TGTGCCAGCAGCTTTGCGTCAGGCCCTAATGGGGAGCAGTACTTC.

In this sample, this clone turned up many times. The rearrangement links TRBV14 to TRBJ2-3; possibly TRBD2 for D (7 bases). CDR1 is SGHDN, CDR2 FVKESK, per germline. The CDR3 has 16 amino acids. V gave up 0 bases and J gave up 5 bases, with 15 bases separating them. The CDR3 nucleotides are TGTGCCAGCAGCCAAGACGTGGGGGGGCCGGGAGATACGCAGTATTTT. It translates to CASSQDVGGPGDTQYF.

This chain links TRBV2 with TRBJ2-5; D possibly corresponds to TRBD1 (5 bases). The CDR3 totals 11 residues. Germline-derived CDR1 and CDR2 are SNHLY and FYNNEI. V gave up 6 bases and J gave up 4 bases, with 6 bases separating them. The CDR3 loop is CASRRGETQYF. CDR3 nucleotide sequence: TGTGCCAGCAGAAGGGGAGAGACCCAGTACTTC. Looking up the rest from reference TRBV2 and TRBJ2-5 gives the full variable domain: EPEVTQTPSHQVTQMGQEVILRCVPISNHLYFYWYRQILGQKVEFLVSFYNNEISEKSEIFDDQFSVERPDGSNFTLKIRSTKLEDSAMYFCASRRGETQYFGPGTRLLVL.